The present entry profiles one TCR beta chain with its context. Its antigen is unidentified. This record comes from a study of immune characteristics of hereditary and idiopathic chronic pancreatitis. Patients having total pancreatectomy with islet autotransplantation provided the chronic pancreatitis pancreas tissue. Included chronic pancreatitis patients had no known history of diabetes. The CDR3 loop spans 14 amino acids. V was cut by 8 bases and J by 5 bases, with 18 bases left in between. CDR1 and CDR2 (germline): MNHEY, SMNVEV (reference sequence). Profiling relied on immunoSEQ multiplex PCR, and the TCRdb table lists in-frame clones only, not all of them. The top ten hold 14% of the sample, which has over 12,000 clones, roughly 70% seen once. Study-wide results and limits: Gene families like TRBV10, TRBV19, TRBV23 and TRBV5 were used differently between subtypes. No patients had chronic pancreatitis due to alcohol use.

The TCR was taken from a human donor with chronic pancreatitis. Sample: pancreas tissue with hereditary chronic pancreatitis. This chain connects TRBV27 to TRBJ2-5, with D tentatively TRBD2 (5 bases). CDR3: CASGRGSWAETQYF. DNA for the CDR3: TGTGCCAGCGGACGAGGGAGTTGGGCGGAGACCCAGTACTTC.